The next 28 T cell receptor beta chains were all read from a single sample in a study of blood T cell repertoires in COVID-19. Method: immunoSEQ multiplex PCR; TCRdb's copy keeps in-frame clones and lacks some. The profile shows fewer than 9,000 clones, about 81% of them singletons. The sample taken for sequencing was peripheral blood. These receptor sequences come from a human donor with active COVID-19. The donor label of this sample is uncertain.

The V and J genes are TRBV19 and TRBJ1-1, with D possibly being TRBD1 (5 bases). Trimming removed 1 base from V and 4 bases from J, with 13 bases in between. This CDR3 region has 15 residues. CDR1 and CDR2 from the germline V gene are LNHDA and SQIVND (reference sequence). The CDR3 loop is CASSIVGGWGTEAFF. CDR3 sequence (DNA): TGTGCCAGTAGTATAGTCGGGGGGTGGGGCACTGAAGCTTTCTTT.

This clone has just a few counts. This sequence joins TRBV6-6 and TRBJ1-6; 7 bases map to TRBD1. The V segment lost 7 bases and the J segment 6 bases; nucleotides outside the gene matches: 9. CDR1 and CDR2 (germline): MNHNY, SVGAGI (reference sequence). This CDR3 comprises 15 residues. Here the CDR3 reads CASTTSGTVNSPLHF. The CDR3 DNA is TGTGCCAGCACCACTAGCGGGACAGTTAATTCACCCCTCCACTTT.

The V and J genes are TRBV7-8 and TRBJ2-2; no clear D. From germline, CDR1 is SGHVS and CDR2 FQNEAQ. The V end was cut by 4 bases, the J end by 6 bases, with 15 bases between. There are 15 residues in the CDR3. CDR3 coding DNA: TGTGCCAGCAGCTCCCCGGAGAGCTCAGCCGGGGAGCTGTTTTTT. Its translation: CASSSPESSAGELFF.

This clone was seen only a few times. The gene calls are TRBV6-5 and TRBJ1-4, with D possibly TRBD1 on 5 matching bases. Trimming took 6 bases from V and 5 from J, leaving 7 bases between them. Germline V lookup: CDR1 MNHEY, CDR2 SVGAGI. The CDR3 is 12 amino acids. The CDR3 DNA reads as TGTGCCAGCAGGGACAACAATGAAAAACTGTTTTTT. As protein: CASRDNNEKLFF.

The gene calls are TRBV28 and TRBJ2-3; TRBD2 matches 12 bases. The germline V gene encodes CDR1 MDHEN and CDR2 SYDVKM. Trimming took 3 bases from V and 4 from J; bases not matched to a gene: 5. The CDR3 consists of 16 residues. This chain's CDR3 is CASSLILAGGADTQYF. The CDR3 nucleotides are TGTGCCAGCAGTTTGATACTAGCGGGAGGTGCAGATACGCAGTATTTT.

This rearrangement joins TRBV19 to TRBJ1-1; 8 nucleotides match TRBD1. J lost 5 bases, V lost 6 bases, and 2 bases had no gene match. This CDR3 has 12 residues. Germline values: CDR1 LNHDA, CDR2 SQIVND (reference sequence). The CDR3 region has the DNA TGTGCCAGTAGCCAGGGGGCAACTGAAGCTTTCTTT. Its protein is CASSQGATEAFF. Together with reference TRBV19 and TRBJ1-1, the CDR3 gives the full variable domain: DGGITQSPKYLFRKEGQNVTLSCEQNLNHDAMYWYRQDPGQGLRLIYYSQIVNDFQKGDIAEGYSVSREKKESFPLTVTSAQKNPTAFYLCASSQGATEAFFGQGTRLTVV.

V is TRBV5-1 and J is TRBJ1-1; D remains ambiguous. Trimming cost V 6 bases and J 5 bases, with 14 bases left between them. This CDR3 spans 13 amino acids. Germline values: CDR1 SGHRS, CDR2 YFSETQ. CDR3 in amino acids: CASNRAGGTEAFF. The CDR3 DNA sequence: TGCGCCAGCAATCGAGCCGGAGGGACTGAAGCTTTCTTT.

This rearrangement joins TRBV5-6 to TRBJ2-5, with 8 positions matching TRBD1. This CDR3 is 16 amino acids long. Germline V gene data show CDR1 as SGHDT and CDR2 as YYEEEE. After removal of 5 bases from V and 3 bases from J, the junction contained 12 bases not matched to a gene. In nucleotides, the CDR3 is TGTGCCAGCAGAGAACTCGGACAGGGAATAGAAGAGACCCAGTACTTC. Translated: CASRELGQGIEETQYF.

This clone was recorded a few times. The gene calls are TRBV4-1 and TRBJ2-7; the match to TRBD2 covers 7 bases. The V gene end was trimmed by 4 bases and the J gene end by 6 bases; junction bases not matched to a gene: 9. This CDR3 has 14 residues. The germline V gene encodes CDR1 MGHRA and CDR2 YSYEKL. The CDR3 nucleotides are TGCGCCAGCAGCCCCTCCCGGACTAGGGGCGAGCAGTACTTC. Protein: CASSPSRTRGEQYF.

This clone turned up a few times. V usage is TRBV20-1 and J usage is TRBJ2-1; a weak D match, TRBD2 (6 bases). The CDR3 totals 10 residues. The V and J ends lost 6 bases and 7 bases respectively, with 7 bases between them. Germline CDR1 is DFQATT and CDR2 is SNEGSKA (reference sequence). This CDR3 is CSAEGNEQFF. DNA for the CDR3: TGCAGTGCGGAGGGGAATGAGCAGTTCTTC.

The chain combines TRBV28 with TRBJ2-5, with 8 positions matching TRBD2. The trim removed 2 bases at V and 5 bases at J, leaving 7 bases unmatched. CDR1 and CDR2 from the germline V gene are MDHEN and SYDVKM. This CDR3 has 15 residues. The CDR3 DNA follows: TGTGCCAGCAGTTTACGGCGACTAGCGTGGGAGACCCAGTACTTC. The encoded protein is CASSLRRLAWETQYF.

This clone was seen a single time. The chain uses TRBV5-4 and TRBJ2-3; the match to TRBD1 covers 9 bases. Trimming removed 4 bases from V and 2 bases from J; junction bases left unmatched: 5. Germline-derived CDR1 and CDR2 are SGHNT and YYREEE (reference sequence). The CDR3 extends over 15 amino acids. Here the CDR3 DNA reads TGTGCCAGCAGCAAGGGGACAGGGATCACAGATACGCAGTATTTT. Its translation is CASSKGTGITDTQYF.

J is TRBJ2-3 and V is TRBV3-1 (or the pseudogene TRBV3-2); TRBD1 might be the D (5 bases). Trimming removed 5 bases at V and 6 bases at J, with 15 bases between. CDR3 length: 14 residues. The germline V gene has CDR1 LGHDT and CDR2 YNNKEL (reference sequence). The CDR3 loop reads CASSKGRSLDTQYF. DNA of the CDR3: TGTGCCAGCAGCAAGGGGCGTAGCCTGGATACGCAGTATTTT.

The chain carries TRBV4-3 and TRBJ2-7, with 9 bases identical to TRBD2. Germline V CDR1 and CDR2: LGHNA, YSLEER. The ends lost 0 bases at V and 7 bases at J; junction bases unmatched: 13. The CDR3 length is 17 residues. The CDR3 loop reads CASSQDSSGRAGGEQYF. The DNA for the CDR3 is TGCGCCAGCAGCCAAGATAGTAGCGGGAGAGCTGGGGGGGAGCAGTACTTC.

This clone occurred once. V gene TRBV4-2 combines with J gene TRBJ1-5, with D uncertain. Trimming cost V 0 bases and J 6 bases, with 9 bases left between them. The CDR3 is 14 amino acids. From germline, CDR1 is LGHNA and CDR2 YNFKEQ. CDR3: CASSQELEAQPQHF. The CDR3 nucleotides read TGTGCCAGCAGCCAAGAGTTAGAGGCTCAGCCCCAGCATTTT.

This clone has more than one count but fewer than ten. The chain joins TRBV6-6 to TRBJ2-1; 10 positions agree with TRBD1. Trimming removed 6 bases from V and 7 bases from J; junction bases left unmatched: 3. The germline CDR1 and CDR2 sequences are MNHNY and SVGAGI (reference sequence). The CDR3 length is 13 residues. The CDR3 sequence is CASSWGQGNEQFF. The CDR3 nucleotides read TGTGCCAGCAGCTGGGGACAGGGGAATGAGCAGTTCTTC.

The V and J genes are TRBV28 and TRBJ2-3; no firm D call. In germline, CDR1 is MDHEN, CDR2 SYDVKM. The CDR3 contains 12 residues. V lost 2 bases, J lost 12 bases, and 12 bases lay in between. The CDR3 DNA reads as TGTGCCAGCAGTTTAATGCGGCGTCCTCAGTATTTT. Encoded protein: CASSLMRRPQYF.

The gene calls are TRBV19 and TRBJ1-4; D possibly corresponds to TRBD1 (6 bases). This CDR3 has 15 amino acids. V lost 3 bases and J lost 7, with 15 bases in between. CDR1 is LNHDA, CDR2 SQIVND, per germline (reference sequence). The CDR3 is CASSIGGGYGEKLFF. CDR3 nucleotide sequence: TGTGCCAGTAGTATCGGTGGGGGCTACGGTGAAAAACTGTTTTTT.

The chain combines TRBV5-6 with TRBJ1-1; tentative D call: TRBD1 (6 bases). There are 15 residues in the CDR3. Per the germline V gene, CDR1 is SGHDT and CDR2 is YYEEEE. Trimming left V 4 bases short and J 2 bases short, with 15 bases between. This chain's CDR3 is CASSPDQGLNTEAFF. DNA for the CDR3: TGTGCCAGCAGCCCTGATCAGGGGTTAAACACTGAAGCTTTCTTT.

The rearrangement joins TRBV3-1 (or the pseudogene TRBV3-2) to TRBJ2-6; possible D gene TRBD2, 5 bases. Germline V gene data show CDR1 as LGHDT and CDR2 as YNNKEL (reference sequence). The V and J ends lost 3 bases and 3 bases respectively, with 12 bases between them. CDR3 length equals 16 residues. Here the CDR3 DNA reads TGTGCCAGCAGCCAGGTTACGGACTTTGGGGCCAACGTCCTGACTTTC. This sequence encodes CASSQVTDFGANVLTF.

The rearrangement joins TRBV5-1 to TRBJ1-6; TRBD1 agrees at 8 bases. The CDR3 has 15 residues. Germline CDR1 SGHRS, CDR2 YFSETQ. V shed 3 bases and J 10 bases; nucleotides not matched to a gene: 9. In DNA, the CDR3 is TGCGCCAGCAGCTCTAACGGCGGACAGGGCTCACCCCTCCACTTT. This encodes CASSSNGGQGSPLHF.

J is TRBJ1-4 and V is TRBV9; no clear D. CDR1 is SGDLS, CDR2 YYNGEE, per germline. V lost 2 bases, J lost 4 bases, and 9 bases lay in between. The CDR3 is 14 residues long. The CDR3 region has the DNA TGTGCCAGCAGCGTCACAAACCTTAATGAAAAACTGTTTTTT. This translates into CASSVTNLNEKLFF. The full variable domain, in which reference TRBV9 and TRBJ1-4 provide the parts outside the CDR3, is DSGVTQTPKHLITATGQRVTLRCSPRSGDLSVYWYQQSLDQGLQFLIQYYNGEERAKGNILERFSAQQFPDLHSELNLSSLELGDSALYFCASSVTNLNEKLFFGSGTQLSVL.

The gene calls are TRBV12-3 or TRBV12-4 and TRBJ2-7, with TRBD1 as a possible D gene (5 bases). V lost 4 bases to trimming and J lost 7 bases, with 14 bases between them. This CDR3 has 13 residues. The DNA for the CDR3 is TGTGCCAGCAGTTGGACAACCCAGGGAGAGCAGTACTTC. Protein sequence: CASSWTTQGEQYF.

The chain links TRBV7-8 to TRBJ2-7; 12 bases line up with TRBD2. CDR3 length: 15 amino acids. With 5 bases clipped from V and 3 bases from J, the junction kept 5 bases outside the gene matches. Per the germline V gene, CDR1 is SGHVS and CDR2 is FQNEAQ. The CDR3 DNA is TGTGCCAGCAGCACGTGGACTAGCGGGGACTACGAGCAGTACTTC. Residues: CASSTWTSGDYEQYF.

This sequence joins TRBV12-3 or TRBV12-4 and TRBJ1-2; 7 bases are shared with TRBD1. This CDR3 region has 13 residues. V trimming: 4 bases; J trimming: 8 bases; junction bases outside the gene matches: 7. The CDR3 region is CASSSGQELGYTF. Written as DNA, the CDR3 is TGTGCCAGCAGTTCCGGACAGGAGCTGGGCTACACCTTC.

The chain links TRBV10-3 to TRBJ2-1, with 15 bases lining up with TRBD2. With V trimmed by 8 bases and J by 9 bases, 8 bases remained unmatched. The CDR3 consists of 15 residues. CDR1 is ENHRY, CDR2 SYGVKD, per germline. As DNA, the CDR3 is TGTGCCATCTCTCCCGGACTAGCGGGAGGGATTGAGCAGTTCTTC. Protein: CAISPGLAGGIEQFF.

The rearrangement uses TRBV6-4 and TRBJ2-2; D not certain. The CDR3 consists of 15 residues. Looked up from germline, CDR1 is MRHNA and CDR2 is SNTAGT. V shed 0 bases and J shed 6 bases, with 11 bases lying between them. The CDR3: CASSDSNTWPGELFF. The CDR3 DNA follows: TGTGCCAGCAGTGACTCTAACACCTGGCCCGGGGAGCTGTTTTTT.

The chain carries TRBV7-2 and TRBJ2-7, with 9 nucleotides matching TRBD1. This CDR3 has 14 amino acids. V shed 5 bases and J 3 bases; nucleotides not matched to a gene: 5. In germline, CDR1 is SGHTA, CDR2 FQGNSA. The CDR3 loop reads CASSPRQGGYEQYF. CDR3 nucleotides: TGTGCCAGCAGCCCACGACAGGGGGGCTACGAGCAGTACTTC.